The 25 T cell receptor beta chains given below trace back to one sample, sequenced in a study of T-cell memory formation after mild COVID-19. TCRdb re-called the 5' RACE reads through MiXCR, storing one row per CDR3 protein. The sample has 110,000 to 150,000 distinct CDR3 sequences, around 25% seen once; the top ten hold about 24%. Sequencing was done on a sample of PBMCs or a T cell subset sorted from them (not recorded which). The receptors stem from an adult woman who had mild COVID-19 (a few samples of this study predate the infection). Cell type and time point are not known.

The chain couples TRBV7-9 to TRBJ2-3, with D uncertain. This CDR3 is built from 14 residues. The germline V gene encodes CDR1 SEHNR and CDR2 FQNEAQ (reference sequence). Trimming shortened V by 5 bases and J by 5 bases, and 14 bases separated the two germline ends. The CDR3 is CASSRYGFEDTQYF. DNA for the CDR3: TGTGCCAGCAGCCGTTACGGCTTTGAAGATACGCAGTATTTT.

The sample holds a few counts of this clonotype. The J gene is TRBJ2-3, the V gene TRBV12-3 or TRBV12-4; no clear D. The CDR3 has 15 residues. Trimming cost V 1 base and J 2 bases, with 10 bases left between them. In nucleotides, the CDR3 is TGTGCCAGCAGTTTAGAATGGAGAGTCACAGATACGCAGTATTTT. Translation: CASSLEWRVTDTQYF.

V gene TRBV9 combines with J gene TRBJ1-1, with 7 bases fitting TRBD1. J gave up 0 bases and V 4 bases, and 3 bases lay outside the gene matches. Germline V gene lookup returns CDR1 SGDLS and CDR2 YYNGEE. The CDR3 runs 14 residues. CDR3 protein: CASSQGDLNTEAFF. The CDR3 DNA reads as TGTGCCAGCAGCCAGGGGGATTTGAACACTGAAGCTTTCTTT.

A few counts support this clonotype. This chain connects TRBV29-1 to TRBJ2-3, with D hard to call. The V and J ends lost 0 bases and 4 bases respectively, with 5 bases between them. The CDR3 has 12 residues. Germline V CDR1 and CDR2: SQVTM, ANQGSEA. The chain's CDR3 is CSVEDRADTQYF. For the CDR3, the DNA is TGCAGCGTTGAAGACCGGGCAGATACGCAGTATTTT.

This clonotype was recorded a few times. The V and J genes are TRBV5-1 and TRBJ2-3; 13 bases line up with TRBD2. The CDR3 spans 18 residues. Germline CDR1 is SGHRS and CDR2 is YFSETQ. J gave up 1 base and V 4 bases, and 9 bases lay outside the gene matches. CDR3 sequence: CASSGGLAGATGTDTQYF. CDR3 in DNA: TGCGCCAGCAGCGGTGGACTAGCGGGGGCGACTGGCACAGATACGCAGTATTTT.

The chain uses TRBV6-2 or TRBV6-3 and TRBJ2-1; D remains ambiguous. The V and J ends lost 6 bases and 6 bases respectively, with 6 bases between them. Germline V gives CDR1 MNHEY, CDR2 SVGEGT. The CDR3 sequence is 11 residues long. In DNA, the CDR3 is TGTGCCAGCAGCCCACCCAATGAGCAGTTCTTC. Protein product: CASSPPNEQFF.

This clonotype appeared a few times. This chain joins TRBV6-1 and TRBJ1-1; 7 positions agree with TRBD1. With 3 bases clipped from V and 11 bases from J, the junction kept 15 bases outside the gene matches. Looked up from germline, CDR1 is MNHNS and CDR2 is SASEGT. The CDR3 is 15 residues long. This CDR3 is CASSDSTGSPGGAFF. In DNA form, the CDR3 reads TGTGCCAGCAGTGACTCGACAGGGAGCCCCGGTGGGGCTTTCTTT.

In this sample, this clonotype turned up a few times. The rearrangement links TRBV7-3 to TRBJ2-3; TRBD2 matches 14 bases. The CDR3 length is 16 residues. The V gene's germline CDR1 is SGHTA and CDR2 FQGTGA. V trimming: 5 bases; J trimming: 1 base; junction bases outside the gene matches: 2. The CDR3 DNA follows: TGTGCCAGCAGCGAGGGACTAGCGGGAGGCACAGATACGCAGTATTTT. This translates into CASSEGLAGGTDTQYF.

This clonotype was picked up a small number of times. V is TRBV7-2 and J is TRBJ2-3; 10 nucleotides agree with TRBD2. CDR3 length: 15 amino acids. Per the germline V gene, CDR1 is SGHTA and CDR2 is FQGNSA. The J segment lost 2 bases and the V segment lost 8 bases, leaving 7 bases of the junction unmatched. CDR3: CASGKGLAATDTQYF. CDR3 in DNA: TGTGCCAGCGGTAAAGGACTAGCGGCCACAGATACGCAGTATTTT.

The chain has TRBV9 and TRBJ2-1; a possible D gene is TRBD2 (6 bases). This CDR3 is built from 15 residues. V was cut by 3 bases and J by 4 bases, with 14 bases left in between. The germline V gene encodes CDR1 SGDLS and CDR2 YYNGEE. CDR3 sequence: CASSASGTDYNEQFF. As DNA, the CDR3 is TGTGCCAGCAGCGCTTCCGGGACTGATTACAATGAGCAGTTCTTC.

The rearrangement links TRBV5-1 to TRBJ2-4; the match to TRBD2 covers 7 bases. Germline V CDR1 and CDR2: SGHRS, YFSETQ. J lost 7 bases, V lost 0 bases, and 7 bases had no gene match. This CDR3 contains 15 residues. Written as DNA, the CDR3 is TGCGCCAGCAGCTTGGATTTAGCGGGTGGGAACATTCAGTACTTC. Its protein product is CASSLDLAGGNIQYF. The full variable domain, in which reference TRBV5-1 and TRBJ2-4 provide the parts outside the CDR3, is KAGVTQTPRYLIKTRGQQVTLSCSPISGHRSVSWYQQTPGQGLQFLFEYFSETQRNKGNFPGRFSGRQFSNSRSEMNVSTLELGDSALYLCASSLDLAGGNIQYFGAGTRLSVL.

V and J are TRBV7-9 and TRBJ2-7; TRBD2 matches at 10 bases. The J segment lost 9 bases and the V segment lost 6 bases, leaving 14 bases of the junction unmatched. CDR3 length: 15 amino acids. Germline V CDR1 and CDR2: SEHNR, FQNEAQ (reference sequence). CDR3 protein: CASSSTSGNLRAQYF. In DNA form, the CDR3 reads TGTGCCAGCAGTAGCACTAGCGGGAATCTACGAGCGCAGTACTTC. The whole variable domain, remainder taken from reference TRBV7-9 and TRBJ2-7, is DTGVSQNPRHKITKRGQNVTFRCDPISEHNRLYWYRQTLGQGPEFLTYFQNEAQLEKSRLLSDRFSAERPKGSFSTLEIQRTEQGDSAMYLCASSSTSGNLRAQYFGPGTRLTVT.

The rearrangement links TRBV4-1 to TRBJ2-7; D remains ambiguous. Germline CDR1 reads MGHRA; CDR2 reads YSYEKL. CDR3 length equals 14 residues. Trimming took off 1 base at V and 4 bases at J, with 11 bases between the two ends. In nucleotides, the CDR3 is TGCGCCAGCAGCCAAGCTGAGGAGAGTTACGAGCAGTACTTC. This gives the protein CASSQAEESYEQYF.

The rearrangement uses TRBV25-1 and TRBJ2-7; TRBD2 is a possible D gene (5 bases). The CDR3 is 11 residues long. Germline-derived CDR1 and CDR2 are MGHDK and SYGVNS. Trimming shortened V by 6 bases and J by 2 bases, and 5 bases separated the two germline ends. CDR3 loop: CASRGAYEQYF. CDR3 DNA sequence: TGTGCCAGCAGGGGAGCCTACGAGCAGTACTTC.

The chain has TRBV27 and TRBJ2-1; D perhaps matches TRBD2 (6 bases). Germline V gene sequence: CDR1 MNHEY, CDR2 SMNVEV (reference sequence). This CDR3 is 15 amino acids long. The V end lost 0 bases, the J end lost 1 base, and 7 bases lay between the germline ends. CDR3 DNA: TGTGCCAGCAGTTTATCCCGGGGGTCCTACAATGAGCAGTTCTTC. It translates to CASSLSRGSYNEQFF.

The V call is TRBV9, the J call TRBJ2-5; TRBD2 matches at 11 bases. The V and J ends lost 3 bases and 2 bases, in that order; junction bases with no gene match: 3. CDR3 length: 15 residues. The germline V gene encodes CDR1 SGDLS and CDR2 YYNGEE. The CDR3 sequence is CASSASGGTQETQYF. The CDR3 DNA follows: TGTGCCAGCAGCGCTAGCGGGGGGACTCAAGAGACCCAGTACTTC.

In its sample, this clonotype was seen a few times. The V and J genes are TRBV7-9 and TRBJ2-5; D gene unclear. Per the germline V gene, CDR1 is SEHNR and CDR2 is FQNEAQ (reference sequence). V lost 5 bases and J 5 bases, leaving 15 bases between the germline ends. The CDR3 is 14 amino acids. CDR3 nucleotide sequence: TGTGCCAGCAGCGGCGCCGGGTGGGTGGAGACCCAGTACTTC. Translated: CASSGAGWVETQYF.

This clonotype has a handful of counts. V usage is TRBV7-9 and J usage is TRBJ2-3; D may be TRBD2 (5 bases). The germline V gene has CDR1 SEHNR and CDR2 FQNEAQ (reference sequence). There are 14 residues in the CDR3. V lost 0 bases and J lost 7, with 11 bases in between. The DNA of the CDR3 is TGTGCCAGCAGCTTAGCGGAATCGGGGTATACGCAGTATTTT. Translated, it gives CASSLAESGYTQYF. Complete variable domain (other parts from reference TRBV7-9 and TRBJ2-3): DTGVSQNPRHKITKRGQNVTFRCDPISEHNRLYWYRQTLGQGPEFLTYFQNEAQLEKSRLLSDRFSAERPKGSFSTLEIQRTEQGDSAMYLCASSLAESGYTQYFGPGTRLTVL.

The chain employs TRBV20-1 and TRBJ1-2; D unresolved. There are 15 residues in the CDR3. Trimming removed 3 bases from V and 3 bases from J, with 17 bases in between. CDR1 is DFQATT, CDR2 SNEGSKA, per germline (reference sequence). The CDR3 nucleotides read TGCAGTGCTAGGAACGCACCAAAGGTGGACTATGGCTACACCTTC. It encodes CSARNAPKVDYGYTF.

The genes are TRBV27 and TRBJ2-7; D is unclear. V was trimmed by 6 bases and J by 1 base, leaving 22 bases between them. The CDR3 is 17 amino acids. CDR1 and CDR2 (germline): MNHEY, SMNVEV (reference sequence). The CDR3 DNA follows: TGTGCCAGCAGCCCCGGTCCAGTTTGGCAGAATTCCTACGAGCAGTACTTC. It is translated as CASSPGPVWQNSYEQYF.

This clonotype was seen just once. The V and J genes are TRBV29-1 and TRBJ2-7; 8 nucleotides agree with TRBD2. Trimming cost V 6 bases and J 4 bases; bases outside gene matches: 5. In germline, CDR1 is SQVTM, CDR2 ANQGSEA. The CDR3 is made up of 12 amino acids. The CDR3 is CSVAGEGYEQYF. The CDR3 nucleotides read TGCAGCGTAGCGGGAGAGGGTTACGAGCAGTACTTC.

This chain joins TRBV12-3 or TRBV12-4 and TRBJ1-4; TRBD1 might be the D (6 bases). This CDR3 is built from 15 residues. The V end was cut by 3 bases, the J end by 6 bases, with 14 bases between. The CDR3, as DNA: TGTGCCAGCAGTTTTGAGGGGGGGAGGGATGAAAAACTGTTTTTT. This gives the protein CASSFEGGRDEKLFF.

The chain links TRBV4-1 to TRBJ1-1, with D tentatively TRBD1 (5 bases). Germline V gene lookup returns CDR1 MGHRA and CDR2 YSYEKL. The CDR3 is 16 residues long. V lost 3 bases and J lost 0, with 14 bases in between. Here the CDR3 DNA reads TGCGCCAGCAGCCATCCCATCGACAGAATGAACACTGAAGCTTTCTTT. Its translation is CASSHPIDRMNTEAFF.

This clonotype was seen only a few times. This chain joins TRBV12-3 or TRBV12-4 and TRBJ1-4; no definite D call. V lost 8 bases to trimming and J lost 8 bases, with 21 bases between them. CDR3 size: 15 residues. The CDR3: CASGEVAGEMEKLFF. The CDR3 DNA reads TGTGCCAGCGGCGAGGTCGCAGGAGAGATGGAAAAACTGTTTTTT.

The V and J genes are TRBV20-1 and TRBJ2-1, with 16 bases that match TRBD2. From germline, CDR1 is DFQATT and CDR2 SNEGSKA (reference sequence). There are 19 residues in the CDR3. After removal of 0 bases from V and 3 bases from J, the junction contained 8 bases not matched to a gene. The CDR3 DNA reads as TGCAGTGCTAGAGACTCCGGGACTAGCGGGAGGGCCGTCTACAATGAGCAGTTCTTC. Its protein product is CSARDSGTSGRAVYNEQFF.